The sequence of this TCR beta chain was determined in a study of T cells in narcolepsy. Study overall: Donors had narcolepsy type 1 or type 2, or were healthy controls.

Sequencing used immunoSEQ multiplex PCR; TCRdb keeps in-frame clones, though not all of them. The table lists approximately 31,000 clones, 78% of them singletons. Worth noting for this clone: Antigen: not known.

The study's findings and limits: Healthy controls reportedly lacked the autoreactive clonotypes serially found in patients' blood.

CDR1 is SGHVS, CDR2 FQNEAQ, per germline. Deletions cut 4 bases from V and 5 bases from J, with 14 bases between. The CDR3 covers 14 residues. Sequences were obtained from CD45RA- memory CD4+ T cells from PBMCs. The source of this sequence is a human donor with narcolepsy. The chain combines TRBV7-8 with TRBJ2-5, with D possibly matching TRBD1 (6 bases). The CDR3 DNA reads TGTGCCAGCAGCTCTGAGGGGGAATTGGAGACCCAGTACTTC. It yields the protein CASSSEGELETQYF.